This T cell receptor beta chain was sequenced in a study of tumor and adjacent non-tumor tissue in lung cancer. Study as a whole: The patients, 10 or so men and four to six women, were roughly 30 to 80 with stage I to III disease. Whole-study findings and limits: Tumor repertoires had a smaller top 100 clone share than normal lung.

The library came from three nested PCR rounds adapted from ARM-PCR protocols. MiXCR was run by TCRdb on the multiplex PCR reads, yielding one entry per CDR3 protein. The sample includes some 80,000 distinct CDR3 sequences, roughly 80% of them seen just once. From germline, CDR1 is DFQATT and CDR2 SNEGSKA (reference sequence). The length of the CDR3 is 14 residues. V was shortened by 0 bases and J by 10 bases, with 19 bases between the two germline ends. As concerns this clonotype: Its antigen is still unknown.

RNA was extracted from bulk tissue without any cell sorting. This non-tumor lung sample came from over 3 cm beyond the tumor edge. Newly diagnosed lung cancer patients had thoracic surgery in China, August–late 2014, without prior chemotherapy. This chain links TRBV20-1 with TRBJ2-7, with D possibly being TRBD1 or TRBD2 (5 bases each). The TCR comes from a man aged 60-69 years with non-small cell lung cancer. Sequenced material: distant non-tumor lung tissue. The CDR3 spells CSARDRGREYGQYF. In DNA, the CDR3 is TGCAGTGCTAGAGATCGTGGCAGGGAGTACGGCCAGTACTTC.